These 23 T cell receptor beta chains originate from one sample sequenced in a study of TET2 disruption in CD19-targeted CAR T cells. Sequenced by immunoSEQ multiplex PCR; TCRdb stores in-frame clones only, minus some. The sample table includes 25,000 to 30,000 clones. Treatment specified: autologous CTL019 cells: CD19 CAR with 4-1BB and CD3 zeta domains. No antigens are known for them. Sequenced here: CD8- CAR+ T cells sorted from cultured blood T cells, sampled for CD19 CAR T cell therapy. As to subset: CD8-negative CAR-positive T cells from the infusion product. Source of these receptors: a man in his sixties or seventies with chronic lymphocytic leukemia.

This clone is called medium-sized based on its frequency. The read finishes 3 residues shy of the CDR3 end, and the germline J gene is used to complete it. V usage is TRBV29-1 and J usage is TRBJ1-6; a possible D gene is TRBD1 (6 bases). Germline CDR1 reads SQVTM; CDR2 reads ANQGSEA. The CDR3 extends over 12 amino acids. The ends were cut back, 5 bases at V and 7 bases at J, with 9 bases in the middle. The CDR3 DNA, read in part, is TGCAGCGTTCGGGACAACAATTCACCC. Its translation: CSVRDNNSP. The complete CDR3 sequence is CSVRDNNSPLHF.

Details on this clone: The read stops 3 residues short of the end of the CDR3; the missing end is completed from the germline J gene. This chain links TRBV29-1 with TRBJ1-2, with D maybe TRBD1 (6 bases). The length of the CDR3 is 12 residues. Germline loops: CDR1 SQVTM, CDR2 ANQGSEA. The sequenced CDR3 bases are TGCAGCGTTGTCAGGGGCACAGATACC. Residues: CSVVRGTDT. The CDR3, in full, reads CSVVRGTDTYTF.

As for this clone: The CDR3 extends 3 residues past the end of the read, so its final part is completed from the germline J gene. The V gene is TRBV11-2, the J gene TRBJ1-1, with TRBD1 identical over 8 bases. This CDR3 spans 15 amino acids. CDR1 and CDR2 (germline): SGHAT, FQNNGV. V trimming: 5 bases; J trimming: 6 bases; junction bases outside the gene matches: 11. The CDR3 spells CASSPFANRGAEAFF. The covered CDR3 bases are TGTGCCAGCAGCCCGTTTGCGAACAGGGGGGCTGAA.

CDR3 sequence reads: CASLLTSTDTQYF. The part of the CDR3 DNA that was read is TGTGCCAGCTTGTTGACTAGCACAGATACG. The chain is built from TRBV6-2 or TRBV6-3 and TRBJ2-3; D remains ambiguous. From the germline J gene comes the end of the CDR3, since the read stops 3 residues before it. The germline V and J ends were trimmed by 8 bases and 0 bases, with 9 bases remaining between them. CDR1 and CDR2 (germline): MNHEY, SVGEGT. The CDR3 is 13 residues long.

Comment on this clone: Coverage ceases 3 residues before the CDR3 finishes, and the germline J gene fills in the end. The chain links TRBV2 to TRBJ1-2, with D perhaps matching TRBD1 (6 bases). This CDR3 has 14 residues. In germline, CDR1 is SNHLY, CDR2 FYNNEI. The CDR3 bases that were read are TGTGCCAGCAGTGAACAAGGGGGTTCCTACGAC. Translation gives CASSEQGGSYD. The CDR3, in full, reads CASSEQGGSYDYTF.

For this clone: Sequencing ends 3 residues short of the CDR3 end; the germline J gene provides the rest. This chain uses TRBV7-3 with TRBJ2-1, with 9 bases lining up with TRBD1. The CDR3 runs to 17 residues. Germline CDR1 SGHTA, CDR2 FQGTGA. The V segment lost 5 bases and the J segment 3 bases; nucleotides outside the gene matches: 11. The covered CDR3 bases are TGTGCCAGCAGCCAGAACCCCCCGGGACAGGGCTACAATGAG. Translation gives CASSQNPPGQGYNE. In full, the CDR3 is CASSQNPPGQGYNEQFF.

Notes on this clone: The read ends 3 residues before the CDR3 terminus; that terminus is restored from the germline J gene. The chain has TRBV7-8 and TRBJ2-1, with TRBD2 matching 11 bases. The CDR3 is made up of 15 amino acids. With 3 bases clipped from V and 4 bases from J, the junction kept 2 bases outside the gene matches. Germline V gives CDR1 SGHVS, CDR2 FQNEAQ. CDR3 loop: CASSFSGGEYNEQFF. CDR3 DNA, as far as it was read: TGTGCCAGCAGCTTTAGCGGGGGGGAGTACAATGAG.

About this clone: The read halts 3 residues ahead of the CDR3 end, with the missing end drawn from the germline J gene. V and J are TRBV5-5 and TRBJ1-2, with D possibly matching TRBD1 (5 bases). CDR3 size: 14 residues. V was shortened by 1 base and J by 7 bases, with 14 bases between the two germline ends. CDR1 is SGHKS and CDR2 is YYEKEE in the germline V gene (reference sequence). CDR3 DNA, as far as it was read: TGTGCCAGCAGCTTGTCTGGGGGGATGGGTGGC. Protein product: CASSLSGGMGG. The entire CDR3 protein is CASSLSGGMGGYTF.

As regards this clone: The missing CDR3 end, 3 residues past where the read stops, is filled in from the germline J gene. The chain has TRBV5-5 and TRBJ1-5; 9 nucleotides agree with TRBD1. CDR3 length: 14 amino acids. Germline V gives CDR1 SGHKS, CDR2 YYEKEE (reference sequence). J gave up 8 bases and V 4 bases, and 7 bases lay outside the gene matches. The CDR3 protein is CASSGDREIKPQHF. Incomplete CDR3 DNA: TGTGCCAGCAGCGGGGACAGGGAGATTAAGCCC.

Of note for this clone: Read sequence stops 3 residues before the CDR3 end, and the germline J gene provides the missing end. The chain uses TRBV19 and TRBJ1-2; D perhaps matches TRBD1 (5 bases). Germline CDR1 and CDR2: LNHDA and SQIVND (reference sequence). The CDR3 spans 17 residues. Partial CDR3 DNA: TGTGCCAGTACCCAAGGGACTAGCGGGGGGTACACAGATACC. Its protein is CASTQGTSGGYTDT. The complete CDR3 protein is CASTQGTSGGYTDTYTF.

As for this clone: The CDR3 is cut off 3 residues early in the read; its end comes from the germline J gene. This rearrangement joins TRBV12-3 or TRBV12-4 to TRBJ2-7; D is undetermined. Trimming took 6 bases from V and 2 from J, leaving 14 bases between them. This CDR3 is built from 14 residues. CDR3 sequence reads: CASSSDTLPYEQYF. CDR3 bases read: TGTGCCAGCAGCTCTGACACGCTCCCCTACGAG.

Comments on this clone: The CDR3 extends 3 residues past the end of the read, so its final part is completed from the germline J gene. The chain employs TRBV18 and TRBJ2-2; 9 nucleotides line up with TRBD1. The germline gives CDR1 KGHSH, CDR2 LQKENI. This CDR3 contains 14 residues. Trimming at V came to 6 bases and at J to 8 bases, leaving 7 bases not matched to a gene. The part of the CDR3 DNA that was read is TGTGCCAGCTCCAAGGGACAGGGAACGGGGGAG. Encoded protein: CASSKGQGTGE. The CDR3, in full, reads CASSKGQGTGELFF. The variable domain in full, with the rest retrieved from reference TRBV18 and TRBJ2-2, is NAGVMQNPRHLVRRRGQEARLRCSPMKGHSHVYWYRQLPEEGLKFMVYLQKENIIDESGMPKERFSAEFPKEGPSILRIQQVVRGDSAAYFCASSKGQGTGELFFGEGSRLTVL.

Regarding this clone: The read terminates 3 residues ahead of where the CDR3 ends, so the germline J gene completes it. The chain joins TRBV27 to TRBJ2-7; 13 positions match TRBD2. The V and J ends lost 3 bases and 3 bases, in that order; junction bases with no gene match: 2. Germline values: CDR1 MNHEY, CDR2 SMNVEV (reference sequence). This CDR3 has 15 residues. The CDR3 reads CASSFGLAGVYEQYF. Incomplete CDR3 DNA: TGTGCCAGCAGTTTCGGACTAGCGGGGGTCTACGAG.

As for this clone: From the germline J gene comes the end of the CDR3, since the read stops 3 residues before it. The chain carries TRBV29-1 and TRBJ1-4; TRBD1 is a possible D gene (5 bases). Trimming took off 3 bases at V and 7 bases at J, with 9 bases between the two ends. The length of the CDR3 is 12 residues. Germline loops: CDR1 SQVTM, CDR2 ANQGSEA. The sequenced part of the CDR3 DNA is TGCAGCGTTGATAACGGGGGTGAAAAA. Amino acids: CSVDNGGEK. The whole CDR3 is CSVDNGGEKLFF.

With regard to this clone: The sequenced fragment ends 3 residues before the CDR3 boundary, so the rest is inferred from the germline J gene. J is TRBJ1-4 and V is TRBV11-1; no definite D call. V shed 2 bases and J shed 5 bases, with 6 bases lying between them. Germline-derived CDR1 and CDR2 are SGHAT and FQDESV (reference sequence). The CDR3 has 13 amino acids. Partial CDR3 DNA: TGTGCCAGCAGCTTAAACGGGAATGAAAAA. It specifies CASSLNGNEK. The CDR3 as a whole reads CASSLNGNEKLFF. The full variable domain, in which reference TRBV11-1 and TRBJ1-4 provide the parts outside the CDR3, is EAEVAQSPRYKITEKSQAVAFWCDPISGHATLYWYRQILGQGPELLVQFQDESVVDDSQLPKDRFSAERLKGVDSTLKIQPAELGDSAMYLCASSLNGNEKLFFGSGTQLSVL.

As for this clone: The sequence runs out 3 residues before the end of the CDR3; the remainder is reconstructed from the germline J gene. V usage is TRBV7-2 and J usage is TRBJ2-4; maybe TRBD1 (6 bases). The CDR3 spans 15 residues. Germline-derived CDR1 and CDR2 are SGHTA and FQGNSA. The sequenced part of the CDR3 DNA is TGTGCCAGCAGCCCATCACTGACAGGTGGGAATGGT. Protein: CASSPSLTGGNG. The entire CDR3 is CASSPSLTGGNGQYF.

The CDR3 loop is CASSLAPDTYQETQYF. The sequenced CDR3 bases are TGTGCCAGCAGCTTGGCACCGGACACCTACCAAGAGACT. The chain joins TRBV5-4 to TRBJ2-4, with D perhaps matching TRBD1 (5 bases). The read ends 3 residues before the CDR3 terminus; that terminus is restored from the germline J gene. The CDR3 runs to 16 residues. Germline V CDR1 and CDR2: SGHNT, YYREEE (reference sequence).

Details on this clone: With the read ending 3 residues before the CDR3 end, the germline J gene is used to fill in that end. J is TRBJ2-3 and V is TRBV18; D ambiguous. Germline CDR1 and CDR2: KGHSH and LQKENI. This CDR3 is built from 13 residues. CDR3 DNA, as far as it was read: TGTGCCAGCTCACAGCGCTTACAAGAGACG. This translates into CASSQRLQET. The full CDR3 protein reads CASSQRLQETQYF.

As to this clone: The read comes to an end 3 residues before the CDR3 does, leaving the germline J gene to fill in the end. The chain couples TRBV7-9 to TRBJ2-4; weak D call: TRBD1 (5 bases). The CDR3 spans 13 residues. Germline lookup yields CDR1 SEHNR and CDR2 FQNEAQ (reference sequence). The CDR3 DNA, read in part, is TGTGCCAGCAGCATGACAGACAACTATGGT. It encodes CASSMTDNYG. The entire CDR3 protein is CASSMTDNYGQYF.

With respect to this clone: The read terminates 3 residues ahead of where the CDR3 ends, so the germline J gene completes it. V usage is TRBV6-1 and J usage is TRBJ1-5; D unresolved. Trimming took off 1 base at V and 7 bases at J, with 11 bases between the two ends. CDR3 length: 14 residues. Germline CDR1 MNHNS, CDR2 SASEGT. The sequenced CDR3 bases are TGTGCCAGCAGTGAAGGGAGATACGGGCAGCCC. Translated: CASSEGRYGQP. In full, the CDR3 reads CASSEGRYGQPQHF.

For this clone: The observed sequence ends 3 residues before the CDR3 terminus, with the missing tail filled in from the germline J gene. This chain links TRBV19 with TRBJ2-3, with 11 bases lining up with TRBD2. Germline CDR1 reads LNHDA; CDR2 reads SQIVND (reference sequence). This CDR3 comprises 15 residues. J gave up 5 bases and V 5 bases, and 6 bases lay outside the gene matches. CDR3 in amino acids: CASSHSGGARDTQYF. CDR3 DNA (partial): TGTGCCAGTAGTCATAGCGGGGGGGCCAGAGATACG.

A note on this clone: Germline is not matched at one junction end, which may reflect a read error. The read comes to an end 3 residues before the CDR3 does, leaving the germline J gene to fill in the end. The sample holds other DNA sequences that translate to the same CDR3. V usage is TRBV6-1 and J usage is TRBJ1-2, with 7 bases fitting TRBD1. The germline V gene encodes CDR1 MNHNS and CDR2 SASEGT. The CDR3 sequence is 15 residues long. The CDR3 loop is CASSELPTGTYGYTF. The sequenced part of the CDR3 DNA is TGTGCCAGCAGTGAGCTGCCGACAGGGACCTATGGT.

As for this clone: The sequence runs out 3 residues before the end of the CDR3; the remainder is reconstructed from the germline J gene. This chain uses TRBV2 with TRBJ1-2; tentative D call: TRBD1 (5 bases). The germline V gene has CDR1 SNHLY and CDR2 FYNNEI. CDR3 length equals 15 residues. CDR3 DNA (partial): TGTGCCAGCAGTGAAAGGGTAGACAGCACAGATACC. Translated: CASSERVDSTDT. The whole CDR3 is CASSERVDSTDTYTF.